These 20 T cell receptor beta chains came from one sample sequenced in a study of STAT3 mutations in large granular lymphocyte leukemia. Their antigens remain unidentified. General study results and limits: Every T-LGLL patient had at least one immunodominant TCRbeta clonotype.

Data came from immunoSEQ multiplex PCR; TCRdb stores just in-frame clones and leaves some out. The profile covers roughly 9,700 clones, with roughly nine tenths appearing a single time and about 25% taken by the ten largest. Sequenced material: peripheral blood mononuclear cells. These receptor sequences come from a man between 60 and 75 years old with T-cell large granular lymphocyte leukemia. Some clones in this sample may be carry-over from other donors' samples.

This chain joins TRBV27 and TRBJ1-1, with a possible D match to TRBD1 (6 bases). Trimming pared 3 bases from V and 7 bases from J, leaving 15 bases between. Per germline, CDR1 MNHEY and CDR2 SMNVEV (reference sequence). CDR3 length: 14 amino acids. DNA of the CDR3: TGTGCCAGCAGTTTTCTTACAGGGAATGGTGAAGCTTTCTTT. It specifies CASSFLTGNGEAFF.

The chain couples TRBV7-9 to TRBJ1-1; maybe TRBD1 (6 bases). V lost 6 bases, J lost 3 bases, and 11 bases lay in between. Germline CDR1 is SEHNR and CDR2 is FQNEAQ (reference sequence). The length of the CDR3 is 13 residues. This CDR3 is CASRGTSYTEAFF. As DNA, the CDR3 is TGTGCCAGCAGAGGGACATCTTACACTGAAGCTTTCTTT.

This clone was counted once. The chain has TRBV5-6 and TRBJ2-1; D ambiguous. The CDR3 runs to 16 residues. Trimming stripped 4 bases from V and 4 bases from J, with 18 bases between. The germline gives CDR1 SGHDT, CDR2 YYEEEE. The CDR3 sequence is CASSALGRYIYNEQFF. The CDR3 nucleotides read TGTGCCAGCAGCGCCCTAGGGCGGTACATTTACAATGAGCAGTTCTTC.

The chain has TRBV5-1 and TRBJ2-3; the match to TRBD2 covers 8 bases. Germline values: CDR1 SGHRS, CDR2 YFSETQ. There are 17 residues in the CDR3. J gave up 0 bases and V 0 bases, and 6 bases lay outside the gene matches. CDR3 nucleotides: TGCGCCAGCAGCTTGGAGGGACTAGGTCTAAGCACAGATACGCAGTATTTT. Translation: CASSLEGLGLSTDTQYF.

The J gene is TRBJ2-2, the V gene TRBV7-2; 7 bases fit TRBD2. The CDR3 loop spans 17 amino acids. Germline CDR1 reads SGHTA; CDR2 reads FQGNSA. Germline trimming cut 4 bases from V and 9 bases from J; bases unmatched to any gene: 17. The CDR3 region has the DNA TGTGCCAGCAGCTCCCCCCCCGGGGGGAGATTTGTAAGGGAGCTGTTTTTT. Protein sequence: CASSSPPGGRFVRELFF.

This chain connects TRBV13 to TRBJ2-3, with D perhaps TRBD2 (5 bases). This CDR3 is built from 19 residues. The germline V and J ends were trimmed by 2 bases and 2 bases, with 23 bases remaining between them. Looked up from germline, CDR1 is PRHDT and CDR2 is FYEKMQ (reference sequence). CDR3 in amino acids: CASSLSGFGAALSTDTQYF. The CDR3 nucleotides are TGTGCCAGCAGCTTAAGTGGGTTCGGAGCGGCCCTTTCCACAGATACGCAGTATTTT.

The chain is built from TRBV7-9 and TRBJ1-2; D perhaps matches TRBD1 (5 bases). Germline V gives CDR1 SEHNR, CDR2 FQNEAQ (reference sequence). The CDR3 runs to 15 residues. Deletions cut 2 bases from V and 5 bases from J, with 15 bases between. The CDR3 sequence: CASSLRSEGDYGYTF. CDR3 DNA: TGTGCCAGCAGCTTAAGGTCAGAAGGGGATTATGGCTACACCTTC.

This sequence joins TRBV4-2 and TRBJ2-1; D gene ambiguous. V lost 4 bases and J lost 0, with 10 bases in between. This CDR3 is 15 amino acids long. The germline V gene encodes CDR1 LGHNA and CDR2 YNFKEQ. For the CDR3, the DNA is TGTGCCAGCAGCCCTGATCCCAGCTCCTACAATGAGCAGTTCTTC. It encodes CASSPDPSSYNEQFF.

CDR3 bases: TGTGCCAGCAGCTCCCCCAGCGTTACGCAGTATTTT. Its translation is CASSSPSVTQYF. This chain connects TRBV5-6 to TRBJ2-3; D uncertain. Trimming took off 3 bases at V and 8 bases at J, with 10 bases between the two ends. The germline CDR1 and CDR2 sequences are SGHDT and YYEEEE. This CDR3 is 12 amino acids long.

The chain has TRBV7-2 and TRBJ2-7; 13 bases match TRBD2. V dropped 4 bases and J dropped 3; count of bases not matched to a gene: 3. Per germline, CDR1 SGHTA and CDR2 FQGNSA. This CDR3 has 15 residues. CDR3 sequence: CASSSRTSGSYEQYF. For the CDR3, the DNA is TGTGCCAGCAGCTCCCGGACTAGCGGGAGCTACGAGCAGTACTTC.

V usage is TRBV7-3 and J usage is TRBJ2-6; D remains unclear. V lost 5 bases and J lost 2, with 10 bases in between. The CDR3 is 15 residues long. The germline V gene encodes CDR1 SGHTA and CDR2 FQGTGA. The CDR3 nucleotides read TGTGCCAGCAGCCCCTCGTTACCTGGGGCCAACGTCCTGACTTTC. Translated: CASSPSLPGANVLTF. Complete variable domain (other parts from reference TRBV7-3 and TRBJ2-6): GAGVSQTPSNKVTEKGKYVELRCDPISGHTALYWYRQSLGQGPEFLIYFQGTGAADDSGLPNDRFFAVRPEGSVSTLKIQRTERGDSAVYLCASSPSLPGANVLTFGAGSRLTVL.

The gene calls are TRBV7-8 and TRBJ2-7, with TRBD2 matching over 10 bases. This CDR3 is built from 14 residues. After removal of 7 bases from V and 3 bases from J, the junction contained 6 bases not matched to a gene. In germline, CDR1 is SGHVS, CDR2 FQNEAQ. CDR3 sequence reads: CASTYRTSGYEQYF. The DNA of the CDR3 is TGTGCCAGCACCTATAGGACTAGCGGCTACGAGCAGTACTTC.

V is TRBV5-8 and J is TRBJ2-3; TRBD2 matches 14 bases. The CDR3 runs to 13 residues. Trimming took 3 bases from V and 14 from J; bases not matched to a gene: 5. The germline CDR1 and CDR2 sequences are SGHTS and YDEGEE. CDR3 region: CASSWGTSGSRYF. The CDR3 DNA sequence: TGTGCCAGCAGCTGGGGGACTAGCGGGAGCCGGTATTTT.

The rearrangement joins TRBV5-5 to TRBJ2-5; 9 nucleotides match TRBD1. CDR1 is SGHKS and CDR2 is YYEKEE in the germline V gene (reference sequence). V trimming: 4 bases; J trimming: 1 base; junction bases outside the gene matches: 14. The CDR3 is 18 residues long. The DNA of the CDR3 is TGTGCCAGCAGCCCAAGATTCCGGGACAGGGTTACCCAAGAGACCCAGTACTTC. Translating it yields CASSPRFRDRVTQETQYF.

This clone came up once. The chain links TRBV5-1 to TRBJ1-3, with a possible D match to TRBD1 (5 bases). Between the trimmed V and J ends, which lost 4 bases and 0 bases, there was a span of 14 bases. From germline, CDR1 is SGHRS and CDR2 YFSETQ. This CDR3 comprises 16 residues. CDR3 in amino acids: CASSGDPSDSGNTIYF. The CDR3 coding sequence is TGCGCCAGCAGCGGGGACCCTTCGGACTCTGGAAACACCATATATTTT. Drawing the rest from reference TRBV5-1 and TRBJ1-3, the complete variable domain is KAGVTQTPRYLIKTRGQQVTLSCSPISGHRSVSWYQQTPGQGLQFLFEYFSETQRNKGNFPGRFSGRQFSNSRSEMNVSTLELGDSALYLCASSGDPSDSGNTIYFGEGSWLTVV.

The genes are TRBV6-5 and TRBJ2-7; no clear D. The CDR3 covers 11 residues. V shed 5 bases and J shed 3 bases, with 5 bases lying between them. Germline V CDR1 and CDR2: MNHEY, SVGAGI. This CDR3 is CASSTLYEQYF. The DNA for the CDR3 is TGTGCCAGCAGTACGCTCTACGAGCAGTACTTC.

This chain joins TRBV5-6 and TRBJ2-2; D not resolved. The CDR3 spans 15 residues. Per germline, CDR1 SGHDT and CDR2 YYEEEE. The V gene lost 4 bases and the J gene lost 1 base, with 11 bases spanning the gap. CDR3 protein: CASSGIGGNTGELFF. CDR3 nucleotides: TGTGCCAGCAGCGGGATTGGCGGGAACACCGGGGAGCTGTTTTTT.

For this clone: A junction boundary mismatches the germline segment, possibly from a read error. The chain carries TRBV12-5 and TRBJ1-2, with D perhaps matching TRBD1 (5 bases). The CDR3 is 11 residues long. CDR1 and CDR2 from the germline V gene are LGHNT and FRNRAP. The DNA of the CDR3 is TGTGCTAGTGGTTTGATTTGGCGGGGACCTTTC. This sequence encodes CASGLIWRGPF. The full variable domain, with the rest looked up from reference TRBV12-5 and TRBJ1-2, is DARVTQTPRHKVTEMGQEVTMRCQPILGHNTVFWYRQTMMQGLELLAYFRNRAPLDDSGMPKDRFSAEMPDATLATLKIQPSEPRDSAVYFCASGLIWRGPFGSGTRLTVV.

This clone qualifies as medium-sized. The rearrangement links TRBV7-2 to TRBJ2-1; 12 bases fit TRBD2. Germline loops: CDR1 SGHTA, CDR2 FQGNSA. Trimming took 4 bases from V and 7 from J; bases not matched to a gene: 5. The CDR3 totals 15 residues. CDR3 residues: CASSSLAGGENEQFF. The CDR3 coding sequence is TGTGCCAGCAGCTCTCTAGCGGGGGGGGAGAATGAGCAGTTCTTC.

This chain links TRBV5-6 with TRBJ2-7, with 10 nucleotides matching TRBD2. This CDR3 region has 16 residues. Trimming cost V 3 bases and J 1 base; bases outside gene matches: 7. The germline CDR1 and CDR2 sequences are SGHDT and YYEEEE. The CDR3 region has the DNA TGTGCCAGCAGCTCCCCCGGGACTAGCGCTTCCTACGAGCAGTACTTC. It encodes CASSSPGTSASYEQYF.